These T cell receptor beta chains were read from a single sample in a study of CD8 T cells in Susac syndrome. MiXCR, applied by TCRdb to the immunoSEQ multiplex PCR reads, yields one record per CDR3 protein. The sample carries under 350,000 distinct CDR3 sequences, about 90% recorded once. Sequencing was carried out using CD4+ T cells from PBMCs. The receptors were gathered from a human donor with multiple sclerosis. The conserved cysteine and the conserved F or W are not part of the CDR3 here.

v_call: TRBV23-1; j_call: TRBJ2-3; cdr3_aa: ASSQVGNPESLSSTDTQY
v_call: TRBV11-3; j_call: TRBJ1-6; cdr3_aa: ASTGQGANSPLH
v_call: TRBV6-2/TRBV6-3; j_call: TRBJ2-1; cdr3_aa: ASSSSGRAYNEQF
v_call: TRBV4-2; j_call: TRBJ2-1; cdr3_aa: ASSQGDRGNEQF
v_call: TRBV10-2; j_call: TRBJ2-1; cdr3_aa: ASRDWDRVGNEQF
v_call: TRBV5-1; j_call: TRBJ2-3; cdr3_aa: ASSFRTGALSDTQY
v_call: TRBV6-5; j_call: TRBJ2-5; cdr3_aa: ASSPQETSAQY
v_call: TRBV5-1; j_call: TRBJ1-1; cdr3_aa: ASSAQGGRNTEAF
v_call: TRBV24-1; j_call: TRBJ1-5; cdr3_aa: ATSEGGRGVSNQPQH
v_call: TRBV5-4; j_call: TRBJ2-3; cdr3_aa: ASSSRLAGETDTQY
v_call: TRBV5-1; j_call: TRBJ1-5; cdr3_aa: ASSPNGQPQH
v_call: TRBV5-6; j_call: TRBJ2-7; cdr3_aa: ASSFSRYEQY
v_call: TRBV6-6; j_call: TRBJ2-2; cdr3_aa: ASSFRKSDAGELF
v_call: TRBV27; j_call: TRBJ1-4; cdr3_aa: ASSLSRDRGIIPEKLF
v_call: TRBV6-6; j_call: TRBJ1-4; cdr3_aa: ASSPGQGDEKLF
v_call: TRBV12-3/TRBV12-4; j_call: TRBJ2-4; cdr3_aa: ASSNRGQNIQY
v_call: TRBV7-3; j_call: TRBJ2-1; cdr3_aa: ASSPSGGNHNEQF
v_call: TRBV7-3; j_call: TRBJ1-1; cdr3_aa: ASSSTDGNTEAF
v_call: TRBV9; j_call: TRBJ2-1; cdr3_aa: ASSGLRRVDNEQF
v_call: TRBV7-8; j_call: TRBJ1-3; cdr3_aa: ASSLKRINSGNTIY
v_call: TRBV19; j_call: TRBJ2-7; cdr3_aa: ASSIDSSRYEQY
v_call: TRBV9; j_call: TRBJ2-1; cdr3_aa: ASSVTDSYNEQF
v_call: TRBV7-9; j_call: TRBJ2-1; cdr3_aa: ASSFSASGRAGNEQF
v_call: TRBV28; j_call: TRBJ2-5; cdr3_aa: ASSLIASGKVKETQY
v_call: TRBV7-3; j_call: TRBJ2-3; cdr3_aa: ASSRTSAPADTQY
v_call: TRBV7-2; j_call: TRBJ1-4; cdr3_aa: ASSLGTNEKLF
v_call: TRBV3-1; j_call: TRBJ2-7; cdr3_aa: ASSPPAGFEQY
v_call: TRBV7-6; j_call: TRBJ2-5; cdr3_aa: ASSLAWRDEETQY